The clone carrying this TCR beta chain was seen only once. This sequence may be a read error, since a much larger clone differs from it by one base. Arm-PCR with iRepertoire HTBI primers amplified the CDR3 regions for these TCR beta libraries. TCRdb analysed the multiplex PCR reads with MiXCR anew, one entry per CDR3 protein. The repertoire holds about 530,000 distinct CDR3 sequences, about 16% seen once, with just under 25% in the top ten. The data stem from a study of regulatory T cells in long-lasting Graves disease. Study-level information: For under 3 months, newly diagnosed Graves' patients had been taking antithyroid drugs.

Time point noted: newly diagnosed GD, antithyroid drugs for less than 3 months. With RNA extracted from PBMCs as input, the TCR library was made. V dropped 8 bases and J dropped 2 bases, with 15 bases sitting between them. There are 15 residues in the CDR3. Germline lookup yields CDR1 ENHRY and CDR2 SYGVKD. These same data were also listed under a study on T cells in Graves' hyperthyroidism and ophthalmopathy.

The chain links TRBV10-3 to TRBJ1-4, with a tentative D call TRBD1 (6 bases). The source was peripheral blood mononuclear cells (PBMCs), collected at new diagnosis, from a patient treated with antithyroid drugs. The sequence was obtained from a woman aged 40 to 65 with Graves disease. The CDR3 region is CAIGPAGGTNEKLFF. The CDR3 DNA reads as TGTGCCATCGGTCCTGCGGGGGGCACTAATGAAAAACTGTTTTTT.